This T cell receptor beta chain emerged from a study of beta chain features in type 1 diabetes. Turning to the study itself: The study found patients and healthy donors alike in age, gender and cell yields.

CD4+ cells of the naive, central memory, regulatory and stem cell-like memory types were sorted via CD45RO/CCR7/CD25/CD127/CD95/CD27. The study reverse transcribed the entire isolated RNA, so it sequenced expressed TCRB transcripts. Here immunoSEQ multiplex PCR was the method, and the copy in TCRdb shows in-frame clones only, minus some. The sample holds 350,000 to 400,000 clones, around 15% seen once. Between the trimmed V and J ends, which lost 3 bases and 14 bases, there was a span of 13 bases. The germline V gene has CDR1 SGHTA and CDR2 FQGNSA. There are 12 residues in the CDR3. The sequencing sample was made of naive CD4+ T cells from blood. This clonotype was sampled from a young woman in good health. The genes are TRBV7-2 and TRBJ1-4; D unclear. CDR3 loop: CASSFPPSGLFF. The CDR3 DNA is TGTGCCAGCAGCTTCCCCCCGTCGGGGCTGTTTTTT.